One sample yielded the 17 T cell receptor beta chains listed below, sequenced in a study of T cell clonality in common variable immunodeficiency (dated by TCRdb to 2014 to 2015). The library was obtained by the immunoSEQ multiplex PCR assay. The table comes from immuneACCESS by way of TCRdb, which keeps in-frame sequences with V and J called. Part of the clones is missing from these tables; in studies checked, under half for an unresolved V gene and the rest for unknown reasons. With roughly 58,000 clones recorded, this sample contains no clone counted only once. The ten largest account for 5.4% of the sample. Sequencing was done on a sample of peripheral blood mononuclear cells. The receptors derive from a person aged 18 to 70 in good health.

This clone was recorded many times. The CDR3 DNA, read in part, is TGCAGTTGGGCTTTAGACGATGAAAAA. Translation: CSWALDDEK. The whole CDR3 is CSWALDDEKLFF. The rearrangement uses TRBV20-1 and TRBJ1-4; no clear D gene. Coverage ceases 3 residues before the CDR3 finishes, and the germline J gene fills in the end. Germline V gene lookup returns CDR1 DFQATT and CDR2 SNEGSKA (reference sequence). The length of the CDR3 is 12 residues. V was shortened by 8 bases and J by 6 bases, with 13 bases between the two germline ends.

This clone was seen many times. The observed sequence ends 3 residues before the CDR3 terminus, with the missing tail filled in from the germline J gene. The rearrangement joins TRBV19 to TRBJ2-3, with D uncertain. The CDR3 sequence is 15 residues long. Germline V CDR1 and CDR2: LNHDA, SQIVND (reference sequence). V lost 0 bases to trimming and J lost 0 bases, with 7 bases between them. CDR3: CASSIDLPSTDTQYF. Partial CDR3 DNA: TGTGCCAGTAGTATAGATCTACCTAGCACAGATACG. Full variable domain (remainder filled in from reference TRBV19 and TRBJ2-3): DGGITQSPKYLFRKEGQNVTLSCEQNLNHDAMYWYRQDPGQGLRLIYYSQIVNDFQKGDIAEGYSVSREKKESFPLTVTSAQKNPTAFYLCASSIDLPSTDTQYFGPGTRLTVL.

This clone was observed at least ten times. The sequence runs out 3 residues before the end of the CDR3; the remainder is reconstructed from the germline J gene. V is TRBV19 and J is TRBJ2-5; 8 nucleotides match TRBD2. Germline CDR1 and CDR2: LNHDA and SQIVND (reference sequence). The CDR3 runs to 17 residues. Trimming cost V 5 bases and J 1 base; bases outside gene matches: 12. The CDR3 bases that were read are TGTGCCAGTAGTGAGGGGGGACTAAGCGGGAGCCAAGAGACC. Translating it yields CASSEGGLSGSQET. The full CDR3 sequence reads CASSEGGLSGSQETQYF.

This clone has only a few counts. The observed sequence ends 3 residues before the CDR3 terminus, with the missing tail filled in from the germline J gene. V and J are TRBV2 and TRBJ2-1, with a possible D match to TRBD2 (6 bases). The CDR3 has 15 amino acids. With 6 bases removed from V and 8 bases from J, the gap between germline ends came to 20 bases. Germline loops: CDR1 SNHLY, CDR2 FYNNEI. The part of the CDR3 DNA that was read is TGTGCCAGCAGCCCCGGGACTCCAAATTCGGATGAG. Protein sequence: CASSPGTPNSDE. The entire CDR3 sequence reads CASSPGTPNSDEQFF.

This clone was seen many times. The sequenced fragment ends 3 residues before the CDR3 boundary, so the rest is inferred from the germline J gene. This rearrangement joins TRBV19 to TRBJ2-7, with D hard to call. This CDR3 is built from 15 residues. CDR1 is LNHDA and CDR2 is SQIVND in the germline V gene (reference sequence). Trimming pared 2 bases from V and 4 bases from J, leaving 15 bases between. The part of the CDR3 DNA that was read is TGTGCCAGTAGTATAACCTCCGACTTGTTTTACGAG. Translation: CASSITSDLFYE. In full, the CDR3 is CASSITSDLFYEQYF.

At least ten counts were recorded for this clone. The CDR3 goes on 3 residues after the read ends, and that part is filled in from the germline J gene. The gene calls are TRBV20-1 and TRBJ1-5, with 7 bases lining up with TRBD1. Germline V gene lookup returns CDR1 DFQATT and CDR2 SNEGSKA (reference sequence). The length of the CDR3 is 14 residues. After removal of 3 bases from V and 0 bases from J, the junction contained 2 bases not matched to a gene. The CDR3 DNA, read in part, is TGCAGTGCTAGGGGGACAGATAGCAATCAGCCC. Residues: CSARGTDSNQP. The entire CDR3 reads CSARGTDSNQPQHF.

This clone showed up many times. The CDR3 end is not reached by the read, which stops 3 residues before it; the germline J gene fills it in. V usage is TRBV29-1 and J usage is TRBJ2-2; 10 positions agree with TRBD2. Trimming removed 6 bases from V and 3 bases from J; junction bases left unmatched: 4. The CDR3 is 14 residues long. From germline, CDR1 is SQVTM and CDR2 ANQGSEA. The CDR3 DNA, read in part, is TGCAGCGTCCGGACTAGCGGAGACACCGGGGAG. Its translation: CSVRTSGDTGE. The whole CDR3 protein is CSVRTSGDTGELFF.

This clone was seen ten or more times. CDR3 bases read: TGCAGTGCTAGAAATCTAGCGGGAGGGGGGGGCGGCACAGATACG. Amino acid sequence: CSARNLAGGGGGTDT. The full CDR3 sequence reads CSARNLAGGGGGTDTQYF. The chain links TRBV20-1 to TRBJ2-3; TRBD2 agrees at 12 bases. Sequencing ends 3 residues short of the CDR3 end; the germline J gene provides the rest. In germline, CDR1 is DFQATT, CDR2 SNEGSKA (reference sequence). There are 18 residues in the CDR3. V dropped 2 bases and J dropped 1; count of bases not matched to a gene: 10.

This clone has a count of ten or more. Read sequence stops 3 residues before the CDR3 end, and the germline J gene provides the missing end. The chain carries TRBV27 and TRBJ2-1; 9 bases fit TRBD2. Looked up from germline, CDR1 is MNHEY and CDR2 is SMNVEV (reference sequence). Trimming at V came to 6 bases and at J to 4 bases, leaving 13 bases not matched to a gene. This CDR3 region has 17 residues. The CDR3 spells CASRARGGTSPYNEQFF. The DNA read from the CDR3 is TGTGCCAGCAGGGCCAGGGGAGGGACTAGCCCTTACAATGAG.

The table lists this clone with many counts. The CDR3 here is CASSPEGDKTYEQYF. CDR3 DNA, as far as it was read: TGTGCCAGCAGCCCGGAGGGGGACAAGACCTACGAG. This sequence joins TRBV7-2 and TRBJ2-7, with D possibly being TRBD1 or TRBD2 (6 bases each). The read is 3 residues too short to cover the CDR3 end, so that end is filled in from the germline J gene. Germline CDR1 is SGHTA and CDR2 is FQGNSA. This CDR3 is 15 amino acids long. V was pared by 5 bases and J by 2 bases, with 16 bases between.

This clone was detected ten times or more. CDR3 protein: CASSTGERIQETQYF. Partial CDR3 DNA: TGTGCCAGTAGTACGGGGGAACGTATCCAAGAGACC. J is TRBJ2-5 and V is TRBV19, with D maybe TRBD2 (6 bases). Read sequence stops 3 residues before the CDR3 end, and the germline J gene provides the missing end. Trimming pared 4 bases from V and 1 base from J, leaving 13 bases between. The CDR3 loop spans 15 amino acids. Germline V gene sequence: CDR1 LNHDA, CDR2 SQIVND (reference sequence).

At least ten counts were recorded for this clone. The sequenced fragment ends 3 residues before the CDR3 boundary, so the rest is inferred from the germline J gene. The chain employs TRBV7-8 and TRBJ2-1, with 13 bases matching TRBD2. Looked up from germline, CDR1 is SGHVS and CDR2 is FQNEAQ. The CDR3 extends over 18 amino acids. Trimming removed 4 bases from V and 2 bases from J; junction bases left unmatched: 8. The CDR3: CASSSPGLAGTPYNEQFF. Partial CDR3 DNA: TGTGCCAGCAGCTCCCCGGGACTAGCGGGAACCCCCTACAATGAG.

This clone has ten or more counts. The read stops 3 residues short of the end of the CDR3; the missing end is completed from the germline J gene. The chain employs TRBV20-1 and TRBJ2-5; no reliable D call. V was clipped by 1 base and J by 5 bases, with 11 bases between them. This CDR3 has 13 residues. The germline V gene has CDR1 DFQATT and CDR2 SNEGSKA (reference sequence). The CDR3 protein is CSARGPSSETQYF. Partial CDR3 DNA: TGCAGTGCTAGAGGGCCCTCAAGTGAGACC.

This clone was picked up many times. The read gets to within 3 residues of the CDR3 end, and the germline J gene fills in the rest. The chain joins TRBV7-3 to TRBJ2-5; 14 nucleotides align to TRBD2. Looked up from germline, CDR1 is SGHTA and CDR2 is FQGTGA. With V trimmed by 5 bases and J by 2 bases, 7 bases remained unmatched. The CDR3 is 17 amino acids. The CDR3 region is CASSRLAGGGSQETQYF. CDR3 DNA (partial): TGTGCCAGCAGCCGACTAGCGGGAGGGGGGTCACAAGAGACC.

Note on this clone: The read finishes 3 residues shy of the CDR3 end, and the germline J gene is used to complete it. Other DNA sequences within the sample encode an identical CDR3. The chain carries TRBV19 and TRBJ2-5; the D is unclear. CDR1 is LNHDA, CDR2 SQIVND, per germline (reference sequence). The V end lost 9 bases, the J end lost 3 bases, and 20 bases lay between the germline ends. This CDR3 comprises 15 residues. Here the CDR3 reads CASSDGSLLEETQYF. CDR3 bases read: TGTGCCAGCTCTGACGGGTCATTACTGGAAGAGACC.

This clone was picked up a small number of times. The part of the CDR3 DNA that was read is TGCGCCAGCAGTGAGCAAAGGACGGACTTGCAAGAGACC. It encodes CASSEQRTDLQET. The complete CDR3 protein is CASSEQRTDLQETQYF. The V and J genes are TRBV10-2 and TRBJ2-5; D is possibly TRBD2 (5 bases). The read ends 3 residues early relative to the CDR3; the germline J gene fills the gap. The CDR3 totals 16 residues. Deletions cut 2 bases from V and 2 bases from J, with 15 bases between. The germline gives CDR1 WSHSY, CDR2 SAAADI.

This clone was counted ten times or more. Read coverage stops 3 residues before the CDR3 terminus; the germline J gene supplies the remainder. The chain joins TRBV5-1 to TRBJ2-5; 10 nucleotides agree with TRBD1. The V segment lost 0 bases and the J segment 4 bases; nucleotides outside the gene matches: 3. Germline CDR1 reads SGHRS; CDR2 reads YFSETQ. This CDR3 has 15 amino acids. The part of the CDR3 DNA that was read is TGCGCCAGCAGCTTGGGACAGGGGGCGGCAGAGACC. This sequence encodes CASSLGQGAAET. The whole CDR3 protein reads CASSLGQGAAETQYF.